The clone carrying this T cell receptor (beta chain) was observed many times. This entry comes from a study of CD8+CD57+ T cells in acquired aplastic anemia. Study overall: On average, sorted CD4+ and CD8+ cells gave around 3 ug of DNA.

Genomic DNA was employed as the template in profiling TCR beta VDJ and CDR3. TCRdb itself ran the reads through MiXCR, one entry per CDR3 protein. The repertoire includes approximately 270,000 distinct CDR3 sequences, 50% to 70% of them detected once, and 7.5% to 9% sits in the top ten. This CDR3 region has 13 residues. V shed 2 bases and J shed 6 bases, with 14 bases lying between them. Germline V lookup: CDR1 GTSNPN, CDR2 SVGIG (reference sequence). Sequencing was carried out using sorted CD4+, CD8+, or CD8+CD57+ T cells (not recorded which) from PBMCs. This clonotype was sampled from a human donor with severe aplastic anemia or a healthy control (not recorded which). The chain couples TRBV30 to TRBJ2-7; D is ambiguous. The CDR3 reads CAWSQSSSREQYF. Written as DNA, the CDR3 is TGTGCCTGGAGTCAATCTAGTTCACGCGAGCAGTACTTC.